This record covers a single T cell receptor (beta chain). This clonotype was detected many times. No antigen is known for it. No much larger clonotype is one base removed from it; base qualities were not supplied. Deletion took 5 bases off V and 8 bases off J, with a span of 15 bases between the germline ends. The germline V gene yields MNHNS for CDR1 and SASEGT for CDR2. The CDR3, from cysteine to phenylalanine, totals 13 residues. The CDR3 DNA has 39 bases and is translated from base 1. The intended sense of this specimen's time point label: persistent/refractory GD, antithyroid drugs over 5 years with positive TRAb. RNA was extracted from PBMCs in TRIzol for both TCR sequencing and RNA sequencing. The diagnosis of Graves' disease was made according to American Thyroid Association guidelines. The patients came from an endocrinology department in Xi'an, China. From each patient, approximately 10 milliliters of peripheral blood was collected into an EDTA anticoagulant tube. Ficoll Paque Plus density gradient separation was used to isolate PBMCs, and no further T cell sorting was done. An Agilent 2100 Bioanalyzer and agarose gel were used to check RNA quality, while a NanoDrop 2000 measured RNA concentration.

The data belong to a study of regulatory T cells in long-lasting Graves disease (dated by TCRdb to 2020 to 2022). Background for the entire study: Persistent Graves' disease was defined as antithyroid drug treatment for over 5 years with persistently positive TSH receptor autoantibodies. Persistent Graves' disease patients were compared with newly diagnosed Graves' disease patients by peripheral blood TCR sequencing and RNA sequencing. The study was conducted in China and was registered as a clinical trial. A total of roughly 35 samples underwent TCR sequencing: roughly 13 from persistent and roughly 20 from newly diagnosed Graves' disease patients. Antithyroid drugs had been taken for approximately 9.7 years on average by persistent Graves' disease patients in the clinical cohort. Overall results and qualifications from the work: Compared with newly diagnosed patients, persistent Graves' disease patients had lower TCR Shannon entropy and fewer highly expanded clones, which suggests clonal expansion. Persistent patients shared more public clonotypes among themselves (around 2,800) than newly diagnosed patients did (nearly 1,000). Persistent disease showed preferential use of TRBV28, TRBJ1-2 and TRBJ2-5, whereas newly diagnosed disease favored TRBV20-1 and TRBJ2-1. Only peripheral blood was studied, because thyroid tissue, the primary lesion, was inaccessible. The authors acknowledged the small sample size as a limitation that may reduce accuracy. Only the TCR beta chain was sequenced and analyzed.

Preparation of the library involved multiplex PCR. Reads for this sample came from an Illumina HiSeq 4000. iRepertoire HTBI primers and Arm-PCR amplification of CDR3 regions were used to construct TCR beta libraries. Before sequencing, the PCR products underwent gel purification. On the study's bioinformatics: Gene usage analysis of CDR3 amino acid clonotypes used the 60 to 80 TRBV and fewer than 15 TRBJ segments found across samples. COPE and FqMerger were used to merge the filtered high-quality paired reads into contigs. BLAST was used to align contigs to IMGT TRBV, TRBD and TRBJ reference genes, and CDR3 was defined according to IMGT. Highly expanded clones were defined as clonotypes with a frequency above 0.1%. Repertoire diversity was measured by Shannon entropy, and V-J evenness by the Gini coefficient. Clonotypes shared by more than one individual were considered public. TCRdb's own reprocessing of the public reads used fastp at Q25 and MiXCR and kept productive beta chains. Rows matching on CDR3 protein sequence are summarized as one entry with the most common DNA and genes. It is TCRdb's table, rather than the study itself, that gives the V and J calls and clone size. Within this sample are fewer than 600,000 distinct CDR3 sequences, with 22% of them counted one time only. The ten largest account for around 13% of the sample.

The TCR sequence derives from a female donor with Graves disease. Recombination joined TRBV6-1 with TRBJ1-2; the D gene is perhaps TRBD1, from 5 matching bases. The sequencing used peripheral blood mononuclear cells (PBMCs), collected when the disease was refractory, from a patient treated with antithyroid drugs. The DNA sequence is as follows: TGTGCCAGCAGTACCGGGACTACTCGGGGCTACACCTTC. It is translated as CASSTGTTRGYTF.